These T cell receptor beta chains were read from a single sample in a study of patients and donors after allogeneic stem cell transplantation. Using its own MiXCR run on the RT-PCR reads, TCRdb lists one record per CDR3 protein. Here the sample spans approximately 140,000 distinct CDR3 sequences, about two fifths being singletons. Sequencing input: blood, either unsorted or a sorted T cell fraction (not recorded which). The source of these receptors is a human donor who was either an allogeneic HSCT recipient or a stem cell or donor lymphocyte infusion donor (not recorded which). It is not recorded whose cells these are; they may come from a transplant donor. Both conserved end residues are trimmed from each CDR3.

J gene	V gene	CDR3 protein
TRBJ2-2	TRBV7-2	ASTLWLAGELF
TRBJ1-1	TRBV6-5	ASSYGRNTEAF
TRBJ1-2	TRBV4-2	ASMNPTGLYGYT
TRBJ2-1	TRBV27	ASSPRGGVYNEQF
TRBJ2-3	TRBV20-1	SAPTSRGWTDTQY
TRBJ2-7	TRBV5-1	ASSLVSGQGAEQY
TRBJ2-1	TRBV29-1	SGSLGRGIDEQF
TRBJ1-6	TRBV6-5	ASSYSTASSYNSPLH
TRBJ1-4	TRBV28	ASWGTATNEKLF
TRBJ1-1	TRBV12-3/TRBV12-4	ASSPYVQENTEAF
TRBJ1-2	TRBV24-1	ATSDFPGQVPNYGYT
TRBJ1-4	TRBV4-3	ASSRGWGSGEKLF
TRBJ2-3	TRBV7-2	ASSQTGASTDTQY
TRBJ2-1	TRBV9	ASSIGGTAYNEQF
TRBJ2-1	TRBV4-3	ASSQVSSGGSNEQF
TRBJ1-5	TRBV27	ASSLRGAGQPQH
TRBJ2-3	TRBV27	ASSSGLAGGPTDTQY
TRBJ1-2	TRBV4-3	ASSQHREKSAGYT
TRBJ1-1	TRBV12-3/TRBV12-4	ASSLAWTGYTEAF
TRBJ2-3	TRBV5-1	ASSFEPFGTDTQY
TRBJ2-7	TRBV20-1	SAVPGTGAYEQY
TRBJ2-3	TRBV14	ASYLRREPTDTQY
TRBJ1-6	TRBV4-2	ASSQDHRDRVSPLH
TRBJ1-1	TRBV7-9	ASSPLDSEMNTEAF
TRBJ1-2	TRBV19	ASSGGRAEDGYT
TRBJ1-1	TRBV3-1	ASSQDWDREAF
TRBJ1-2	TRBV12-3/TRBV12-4	ASSLKGQYGYT
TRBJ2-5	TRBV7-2	ASSLARRLGQTQY
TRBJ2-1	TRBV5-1	ASSLHSNEQF
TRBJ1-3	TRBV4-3	ASSQGFSGNTIY
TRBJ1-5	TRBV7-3	ASSSRGVGQPQH
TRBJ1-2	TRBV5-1	ASSLRPGTDNYGYT
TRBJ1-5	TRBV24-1	ATSITGAAQH
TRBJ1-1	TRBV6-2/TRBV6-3	ASSVLAGNTEAF
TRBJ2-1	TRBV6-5	ASTFTGAYGEQF
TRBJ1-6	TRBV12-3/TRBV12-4	ASSLGDPNSPLH
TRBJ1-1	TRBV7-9	ASSLGVPGGLNTEAF
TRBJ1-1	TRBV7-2	ASSFPWTAYNTEAF
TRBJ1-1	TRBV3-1	ASSTMVNTEAF
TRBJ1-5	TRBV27	ASSLIGAVSNQPQH
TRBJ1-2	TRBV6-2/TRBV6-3	ASSYPNADYGYT
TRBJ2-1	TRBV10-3	AISTGISYNEQF
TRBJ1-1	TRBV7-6	ASSLAGGKNTEAF
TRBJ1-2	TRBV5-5	ASRKGFNYGYT
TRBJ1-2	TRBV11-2	ASSTPGGANYGYT
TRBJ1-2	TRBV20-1	SASSARGTFYGYT
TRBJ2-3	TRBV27	ASAASGGTIQSTDTQY
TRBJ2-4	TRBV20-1	SASDGLLAKNIQY
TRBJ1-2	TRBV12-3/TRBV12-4	ASSFKESYGYT